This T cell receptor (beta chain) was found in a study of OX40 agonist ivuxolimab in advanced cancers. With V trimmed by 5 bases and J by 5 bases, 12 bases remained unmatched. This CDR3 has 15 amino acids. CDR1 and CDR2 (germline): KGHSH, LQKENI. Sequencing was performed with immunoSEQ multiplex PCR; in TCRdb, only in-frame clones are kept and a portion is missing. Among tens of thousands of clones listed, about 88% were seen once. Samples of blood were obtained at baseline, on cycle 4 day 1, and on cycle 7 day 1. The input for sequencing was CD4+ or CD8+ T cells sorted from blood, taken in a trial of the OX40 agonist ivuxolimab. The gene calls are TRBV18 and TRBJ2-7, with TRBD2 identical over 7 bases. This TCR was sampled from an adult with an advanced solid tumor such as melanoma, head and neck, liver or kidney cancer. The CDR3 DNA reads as TGTGCCAGCTCATTACATCCCTTGGCGGGAGACGAGCAGTACTTC. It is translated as CASSLHPLAGDEQYF.